The rows below give T cell receptor beta chains drawn from one sample of a study of blood T cell repertoires in COVID-19. Generated by immunoSEQ multiplex PCR, the TCRdb table keeps only in-frame clones and is missing some. The sample yields 290,000 or so clones, approximately 90% seen once. The specimen sequenced was peripheral blood. The receptors were sampled from a woman aged 25-40 years with COVID-19, enrolled during active disease. Each CDR3 is given with its conserved first and last residue. A D gene is named only where the DNA matches it firmly. Size is omitted from some rows. Given values are once, few, many or a class for expanded clones.

TRBV6-1	.	TRBD1	TRBJ1-5	TGTGCCAGCAGTGACAGTTGGGACAGGGGTAGCAATCAGCCCCAGCATTTT	CASSDSWDRGSNQPQHF
TRBV7-9	.	.	TRBJ2-1	TGTGCCAGCAGCTTGTTTCGCGGGCCTACCCTCAATGAGCAGTTCTTC	CASSLFRGPTLNEQFF
TRBV6-5	.	.	TRBJ2-2	TGTGCCAGCAGTTACGCAAGCCTTTCGAACACCGGGGAGCTGTTTTTT	CASSYASLSNTGELFF
TRBV28	.	TRBD1	TRBJ2-7	TGTGCCAGCAGAAAGACAGGGTCCTACGAGCAGTACTTC	CASRKTGSYEQYF
TRBV7-6	.	TRBD2	TRBJ2-1	TGTGCCAGCAGCCCGACTAGCGGGGTACTAGGTGAGCAGTTCTTC	CASSPTSGVLGEQFF
TRBV7-3	.	.	TRBJ2-5	TGTGCCAGCAGCCCCCACACAGGTTTTCAAGAGACCCAGTACTTC	CASSPHTGFQETQYF
TRBV11-2	.	.	TRBJ2-3	TGTGCCAGCAGCTTAACCGGAGACCATTATACCGATACGCAGTATTTT	CASSLTGDHYTDTQYF
TRBV5-1	.	.	TRBJ2-3	TGCGCCAGCAGCTTGGATGGCGGGAGCACAGATACGCAGTATTTT	CASSLDGGSTDTQYF
TRBV7-2	.	.	TRBJ1-1	TGTGCCAGCAGCTTAGCCCCTCTTCAAGCTTTCTTT	CASSLAPLQAFF
TRBV19	.	.	TRBJ1-5	TGTGCCAGTAGTGCCCGGATGGGAGATCAGCCCCAGCATTTT	CASSARMGDQPQHF
TRBV7-3	.	TRBD2	TRBJ2-7	TGTGCCAGCAGCCCTTCTAGCGGGGGCCCCTACGAGCAGTACTTC	CASSPSSGGPYEQYF
TRBV5-1	.	.	TRBJ2-3	TGCGCCAGCAGCTCTCAGAACACAGATACGCAGTATTTT	CASSSQNTDTQYF
TRBV10-1	.	.	TRBJ2-2	TGCGCCAGCAGTGACGCGGGCCGGGCCGGGGAGCTGTTTTTT	CASSDAGRAGELFF
TRBV7-9	.	.	TRBJ1-3	TGTGCCAGCAGCTCGACCCAGGGATCCTCTGGAAACACCATATATTTT	CASSSTQGSSGNTIYF
TRBV5-4	.	.	TRBJ1-2	TGTGCCAGCAGCTTTGGGGGTGGAGGGAACTATGGCTACACCTTC	CASSFGGGGNYGYTF
TRBV7-2	.	.	TRBJ2-7	TGTGCCAGCAGCTTACGCTCTGCGCCCCGTGTCTACGAGCAGTACTTC	CASSLRSAPRVYEQYF
TRBV19	once	.	TRBJ1-5	TGTGCCAGTAGTATAGACAGCGGGGGACCGGGGCCCCAGCATTTT	CASSIDSGGPGPQHF
TRBV11-2	.	TRBD1	TRBJ1-1	TGTGCCAGCAGCTTAGGAGAGACAGGGCATGAAGCTTTCTTT	CASSLGETGHEAFF